These 7 T cell receptor beta chains share one sample of origin, sequenced in a study of blood T cell repertoires in COVID-19. Sequenced by immunoSEQ multiplex PCR; TCRdb stores in-frame clones only, minus some. Of around 150,000 clones in the sample, roughly 83% were seen once. Sequenced material: PBMCs or T cells enriched from blood (not recorded which). These receptors were taken from a woman aged 55-69 years who had recovered from COVID-19.

Only one count was recorded for this clone. The V call is TRBV27, the J call TRBJ2-7; D is perhaps TRBD2 (5 bases). V lost 8 bases to trimming and J lost 3 bases, with 14 bases between them. CDR1 is MNHEY, CDR2 SMNVEV, per germline (reference sequence). The CDR3 is 13 amino acids. This CDR3 is CASGLSGYYEQYF. The CDR3 coding sequence is TGTGCCAGCGGACTTTCGGGATACTACGAGCAGTACTTC.

The chain employs TRBV27 and TRBJ2-7, with 9 bases aligning to TRBD2. The CDR3 sequence is 16 residues long. Germline trimming cut 2 bases from V and 2 bases from J; bases unmatched to any gene: 7. Germline CDR1 MNHEY, CDR2 SMNVEV (reference sequence). Written as DNA, the CDR3 is TGTGCCAGCAGTTTACGGGGCGGGAGGGGAACCTACGAGCAGTACTTC. It encodes CASSLRGGRGTYEQYF.

This clone was counted only a few times. The chain couples TRBV30 to TRBJ1-2; TRBD1 is a possible D gene (6 bases). Germline loops: CDR1 GTSNPN, CDR2 SVGIG (reference sequence). The CDR3 covers 13 residues. V lost 0 bases, J lost 7 bases, and 12 bases lay in between. CDR3 coding DNA: TGTGCCTGGAGTGTCCTTTCAGGGGTTGGCTACACCTTC. Residues: CAWSVLSGVGYTF.

CDR3 loop: CASRTGLNQPQHF. The CDR3 coding sequence is TGTGCCAGCCGGACAGGGCTCAATCAGCCCCAGCATTTT. This chain links TRBV10-3 with TRBJ1-5, with 8 bases identical to TRBD1. Per the germline V gene, CDR1 is ENHRY and CDR2 is SYGVKD. V lost 10 bases, J lost 3 bases, and 5 bases stayed unmatched. The CDR3 spans 13 residues.

The chain is built from TRBV11-2 and TRBJ1-4, with no clear D. The CDR3 is made up of 13 amino acids. Trimming pared 3 bases from V and 8 bases from J, leaving 10 bases between. CDR1 is SGHAT and CDR2 is FQNNGV in the germline V gene. In DNA, the CDR3 is TGTGCCAGCAGCTTCGACCGACAAGAAAAACTGTTTTTT. This codes for CASSFDRQEKLFF.

The rearrangement joins TRBV3-1 (or the pseudogene TRBV3-2) to TRBJ2-5; D perhaps matches TRBD2 (5 bases). V shed 5 bases and J shed 9 bases, with 19 bases lying between them. This CDR3 is built from 14 residues. Germline CDR1 LGHDT, CDR2 YNNKEL (reference sequence). For the CDR3, the DNA is TGTGCCAGCAGCAAGGGCTATGGAGTGCGGGCCCAGTACTTC. It translates to CASSKGYGVRAQYF.

This chain uses TRBV6-2 or TRBV6-3 with TRBJ2-2; 13 bases are shared with TRBD2. V trimming: 0 bases; J trimming: 6 bases; junction bases outside the gene matches: 10. Germline assignment: CDR1 MNHEY and CDR2 SVGEGT. The CDR3 totals 19 residues. CDR3: CASSYSRGLAGARAGELFF. CDR3 DNA sequence: TGTGCCAGCAGTTACTCGAGAGGACTAGCGGGGGCCCGCGCCGGGGAGCTGTTTTTT.